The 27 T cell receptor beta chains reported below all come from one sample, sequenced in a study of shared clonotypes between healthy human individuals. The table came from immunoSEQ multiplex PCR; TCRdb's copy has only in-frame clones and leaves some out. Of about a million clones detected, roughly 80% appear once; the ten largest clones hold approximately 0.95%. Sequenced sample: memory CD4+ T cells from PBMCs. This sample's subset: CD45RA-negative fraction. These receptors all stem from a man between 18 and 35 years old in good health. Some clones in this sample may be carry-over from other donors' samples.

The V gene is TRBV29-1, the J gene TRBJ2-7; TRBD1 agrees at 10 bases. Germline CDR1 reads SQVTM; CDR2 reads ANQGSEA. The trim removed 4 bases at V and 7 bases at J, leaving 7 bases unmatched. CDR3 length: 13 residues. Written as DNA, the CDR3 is TGCAGCGTTGCCGGGACAGGGGCGGGTGAGCAGTACTTC. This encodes CSVAGTGAGEQYF.

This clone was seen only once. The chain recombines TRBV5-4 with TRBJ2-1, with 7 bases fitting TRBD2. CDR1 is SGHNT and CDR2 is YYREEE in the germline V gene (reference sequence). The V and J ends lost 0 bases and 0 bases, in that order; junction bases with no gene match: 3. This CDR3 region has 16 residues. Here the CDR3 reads CASSLALAASYNEQFF. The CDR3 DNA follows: TGTGCCAGCAGCTTGGCTCTAGCGGCCTCCTACAATGAGCAGTTCTTC. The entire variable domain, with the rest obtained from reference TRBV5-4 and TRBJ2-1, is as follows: ETGVTQSPTHLIKTRGQQVTLRCSSQSGHNTVSWYQQALGQGPQFIFQYYREEENGRGNFPPRFSGLQFPNYSSELNVNALELDDSALYLCASSLALAASYNEQFFGPGTRLTVL.

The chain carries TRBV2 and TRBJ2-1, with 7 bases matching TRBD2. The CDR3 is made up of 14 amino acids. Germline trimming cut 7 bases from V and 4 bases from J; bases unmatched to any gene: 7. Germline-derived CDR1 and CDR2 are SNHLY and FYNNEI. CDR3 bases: TGTGCCAGCAAGCGGGGCCAAGTTTACAATGAGCAGTTCTTC. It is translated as CASKRGQVYNEQFF.

This CDR3 reads CASRALAGFNQPQHF. The DNA of the CDR3 is TGTGCCAGCAGGGCCCTGGCGGGGTTCAATCAGCCCCAGCATTTT. The chain couples TRBV6-1 to TRBJ1-5; D not resolved. The CDR3 has 15 residues. The ends were cut back, 6 bases at V and 3 bases at J, with 15 bases in the middle. Looked up from germline, CDR1 is MNHNS and CDR2 is SASEGT.

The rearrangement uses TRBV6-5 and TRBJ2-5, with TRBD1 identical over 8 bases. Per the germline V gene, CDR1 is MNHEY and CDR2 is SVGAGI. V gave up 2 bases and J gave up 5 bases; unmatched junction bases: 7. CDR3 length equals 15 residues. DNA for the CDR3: TGTGCCAGCAGTTACGCAGGGGGCGGTTGGGAGACCCAGTACTTC. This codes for CASSYAGGGWETQYF.

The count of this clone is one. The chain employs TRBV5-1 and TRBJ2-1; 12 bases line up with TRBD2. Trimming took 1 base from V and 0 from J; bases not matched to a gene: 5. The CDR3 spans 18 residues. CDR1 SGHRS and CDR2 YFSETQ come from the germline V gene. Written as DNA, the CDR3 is TGCGCCAGCAGCTTGCTAGCGGGAGGGCCCAGCTCCTACAATGAGCAGTTCTTC. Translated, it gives CASSLLAGGPSSYNEQFF.

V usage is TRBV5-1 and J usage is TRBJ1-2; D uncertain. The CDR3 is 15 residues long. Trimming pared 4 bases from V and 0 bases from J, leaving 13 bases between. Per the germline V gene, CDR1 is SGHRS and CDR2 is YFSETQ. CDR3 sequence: CASSLGFPTNYGYTF. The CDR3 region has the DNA TGCGCCAGCAGCCTGGGGTTCCCTACTAACTATGGCTACACCTTC.

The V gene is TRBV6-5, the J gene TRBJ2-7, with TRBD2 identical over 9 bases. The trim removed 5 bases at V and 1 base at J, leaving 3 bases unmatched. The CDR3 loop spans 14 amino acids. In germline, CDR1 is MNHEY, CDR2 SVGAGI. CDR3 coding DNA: TGTGCCAGCAGTCAGCTAGCGGGATCCTACGAGCAGTACTTC. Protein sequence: CASSQLAGSYEQYF.

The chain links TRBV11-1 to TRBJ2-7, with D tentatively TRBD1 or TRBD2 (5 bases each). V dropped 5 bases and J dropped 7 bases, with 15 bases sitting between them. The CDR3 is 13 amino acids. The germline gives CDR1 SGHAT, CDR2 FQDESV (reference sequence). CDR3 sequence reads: CASSHSGRGEQYF. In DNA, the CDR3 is TGTGCCAGCAGCCACTCAGGGCGCGGGGAGCAGTACTTC.

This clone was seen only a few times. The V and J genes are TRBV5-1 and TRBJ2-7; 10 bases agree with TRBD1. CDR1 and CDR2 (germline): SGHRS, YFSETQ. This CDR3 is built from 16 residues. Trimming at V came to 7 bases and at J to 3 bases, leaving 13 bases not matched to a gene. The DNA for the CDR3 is TGCGCCAGCGGCCCTGGGGGGACAGGGGATTTCTACGAGCAGTACTTC. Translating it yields CASGPGGTGDFYEQYF.

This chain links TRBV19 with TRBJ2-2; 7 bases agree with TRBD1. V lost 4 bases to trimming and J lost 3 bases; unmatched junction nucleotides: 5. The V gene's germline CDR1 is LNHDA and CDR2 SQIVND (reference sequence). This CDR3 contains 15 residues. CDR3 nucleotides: TGTGCCAGTAGTAGGGTAGGGGGCGACACCGGGGAGCTGTTTTTT. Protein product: CASSRVGGDTGELFF. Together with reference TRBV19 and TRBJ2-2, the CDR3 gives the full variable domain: DGGITQSPKYLFRKEGQNVTLSCEQNLNHDAMYWYRQDPGQGLRLIYYSQIVNDFQKGDIAEGYSVSREKKESFPLTVTSAQKNPTAFYLCASSRVGGDTGELFFGEGSRLTVL.

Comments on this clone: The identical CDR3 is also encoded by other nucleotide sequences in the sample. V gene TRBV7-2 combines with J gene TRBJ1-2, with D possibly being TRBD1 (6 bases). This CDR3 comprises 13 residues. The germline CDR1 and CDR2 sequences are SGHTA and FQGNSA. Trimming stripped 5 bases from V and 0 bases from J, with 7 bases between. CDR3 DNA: TGTGCCAGCAGCCGGGACACTAACTATGGCTACACCTTC. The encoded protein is CASSRDTNYGYTF.

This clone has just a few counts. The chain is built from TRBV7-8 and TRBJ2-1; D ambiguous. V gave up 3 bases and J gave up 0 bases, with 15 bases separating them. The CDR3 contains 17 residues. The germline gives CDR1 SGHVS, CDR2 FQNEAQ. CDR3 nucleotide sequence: TGTGCCAGCAGCTTCCCGCGGCGGATCCGCTCCTACAATGAGCAGTTCTTC. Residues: CASSFPRRIRSYNEQFF. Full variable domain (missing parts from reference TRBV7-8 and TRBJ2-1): GAGVSQSPRYKVAKRGQDVALRCDPISGHVSLFWYQQALGQGPEFLTYFQNEAQLDKSGLPSDRFFAERPEGSVSTLKIQRTQQEDSAVYLCASSFPRRIRSYNEQFFGPGTRLTVL.

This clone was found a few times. The CDR3 sequence is CASSPAGGSGEQFF. As DNA, the CDR3 is TGTGCCAGTAGCCCCGCGGGGGGGTCAGGTGAGCAGTTCTTC. The chain uses TRBV19 and TRBJ2-1; TRBD2 matches 9 bases. Looked up from germline, CDR1 is LNHDA and CDR2 is SQIVND (reference sequence). The CDR3 spans 14 residues. Trimming took 6 bases from V and 9 from J; bases not matched to a gene: 9. The complete variable domain, with remaining parts taken from reference TRBV19 and TRBJ2-1, reads DGGITQSPKYLFRKEGQNVTLSCEQNLNHDAMYWYRQDPGQGLRLIYYSQIVNDFQKGDIAEGYSVSREKKESFPLTVTSAQKNPTAFYLCASSPAGGSGEQFFGPGTRLTVL.

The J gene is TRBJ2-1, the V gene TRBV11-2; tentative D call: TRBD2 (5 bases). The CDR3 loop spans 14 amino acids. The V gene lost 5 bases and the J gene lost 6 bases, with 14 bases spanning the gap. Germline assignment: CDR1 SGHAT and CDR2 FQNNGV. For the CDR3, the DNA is TGTGCCAGCAGCCACACTTGGGAGCCCAATGAGCAGTTCTTC. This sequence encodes CASSHTWEPNEQFF.

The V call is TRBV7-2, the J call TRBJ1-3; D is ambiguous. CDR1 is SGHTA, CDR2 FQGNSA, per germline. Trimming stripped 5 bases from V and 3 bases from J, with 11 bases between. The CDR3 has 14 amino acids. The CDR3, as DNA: TGTGCCAGCAGCGTTCGCCCAATTGGAAACACCATATATTTT. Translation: CASSVRPIGNTIYF.

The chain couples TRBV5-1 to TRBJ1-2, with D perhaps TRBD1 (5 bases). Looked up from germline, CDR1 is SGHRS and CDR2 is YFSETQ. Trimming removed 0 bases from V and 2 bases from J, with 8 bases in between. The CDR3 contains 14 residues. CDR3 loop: CASSLDRSNYGYTF. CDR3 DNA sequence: TGCGCCAGCAGCTTGGACAGGTCGAACTATGGCTACACCTTC.

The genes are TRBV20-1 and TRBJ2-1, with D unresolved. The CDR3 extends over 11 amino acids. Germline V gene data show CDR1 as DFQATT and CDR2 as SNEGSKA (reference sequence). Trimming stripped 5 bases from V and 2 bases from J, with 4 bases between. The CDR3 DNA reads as TGCAGTGCTGCGCCCTACAATGAGCAGTTCTTC. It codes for CSAAPYNEQFF.

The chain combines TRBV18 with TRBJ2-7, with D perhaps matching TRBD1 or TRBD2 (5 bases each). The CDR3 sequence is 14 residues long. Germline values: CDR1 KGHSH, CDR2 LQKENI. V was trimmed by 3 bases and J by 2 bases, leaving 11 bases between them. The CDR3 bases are TGTGCCAGCTCACCCGGGGCTTCCACCTACGAGCAGTACTTC. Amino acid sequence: CASSPGASTYEQYF.

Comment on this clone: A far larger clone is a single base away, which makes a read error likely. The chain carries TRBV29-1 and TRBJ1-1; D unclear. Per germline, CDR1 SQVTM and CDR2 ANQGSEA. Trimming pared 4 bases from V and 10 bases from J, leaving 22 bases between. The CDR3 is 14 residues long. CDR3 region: CSVVLTRGGIGAFF. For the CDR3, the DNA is TGCAGCGTTGTCCTAACCCGGGGTGGGATTGGAGCTTTCTTT.

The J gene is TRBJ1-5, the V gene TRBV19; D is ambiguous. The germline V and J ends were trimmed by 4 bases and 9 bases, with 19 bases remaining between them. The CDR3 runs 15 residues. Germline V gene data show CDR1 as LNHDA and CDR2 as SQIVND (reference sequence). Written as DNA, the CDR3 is TGTGCCAGTAGTACCGGGCCCCTGTCAGTCCCGCCCCAGCATTTT. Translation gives CASSTGPLSVPPQHF.

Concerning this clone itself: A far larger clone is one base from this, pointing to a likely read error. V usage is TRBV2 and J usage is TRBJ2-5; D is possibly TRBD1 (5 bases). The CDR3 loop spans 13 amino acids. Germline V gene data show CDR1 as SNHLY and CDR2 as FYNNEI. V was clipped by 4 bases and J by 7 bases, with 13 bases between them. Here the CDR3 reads CASSAGLRGTQYF. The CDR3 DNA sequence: TGTGCCAGCAGTGCAGGGCTAAGAGGGACCCAGTACTTC.

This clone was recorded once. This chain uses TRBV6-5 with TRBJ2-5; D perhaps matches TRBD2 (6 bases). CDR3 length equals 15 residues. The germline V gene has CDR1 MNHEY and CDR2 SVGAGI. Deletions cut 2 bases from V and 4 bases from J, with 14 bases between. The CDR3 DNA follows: TGTGCCAGCAGTTACGGGACGGGAGTGGGAGAGACCCAGTACTTC. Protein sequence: CASSYGTGVGETQYF.

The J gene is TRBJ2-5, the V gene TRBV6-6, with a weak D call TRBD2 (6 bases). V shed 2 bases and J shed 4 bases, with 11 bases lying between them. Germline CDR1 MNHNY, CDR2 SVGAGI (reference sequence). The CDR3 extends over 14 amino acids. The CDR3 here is CASSYGGITETQYF. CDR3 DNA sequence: TGTGCCAGCAGTTACGGGGGGATTACAGAGACCCAGTACTTC.

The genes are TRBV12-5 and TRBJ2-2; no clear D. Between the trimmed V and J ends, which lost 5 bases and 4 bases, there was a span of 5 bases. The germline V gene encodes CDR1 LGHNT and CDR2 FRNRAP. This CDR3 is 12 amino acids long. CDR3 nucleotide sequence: TGTGCTAGTGGTAAAGTCACCGGGGAGCTGTTTTTT. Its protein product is CASGKVTGELFF.

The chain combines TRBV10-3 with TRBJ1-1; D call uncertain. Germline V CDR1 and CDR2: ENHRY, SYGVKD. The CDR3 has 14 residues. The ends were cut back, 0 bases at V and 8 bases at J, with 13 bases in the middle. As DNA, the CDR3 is TGTGCCATCAGTGAGTCGGAAAGGGTCCGAGAAGCTTTCTTT. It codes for CAISESERVREAFF.

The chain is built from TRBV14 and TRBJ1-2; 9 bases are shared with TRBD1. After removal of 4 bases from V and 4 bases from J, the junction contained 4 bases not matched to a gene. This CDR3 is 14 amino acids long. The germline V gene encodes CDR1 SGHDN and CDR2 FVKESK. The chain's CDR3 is CASSPTGGPYGYTF. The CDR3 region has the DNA TGTGCCAGCAGCCCGACAGGGGGGCCCTATGGCTACACCTTC. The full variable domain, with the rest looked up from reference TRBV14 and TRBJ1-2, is EAGVTQFPSHSVIEKGQTVTLRCDPISGHDNLYWYRRVMGKEIKFLLHFVKESKQDESGMPNNRFLAERTGGTYSTLKVQPAELEDSGVYFCASSPTGGPYGYTFGSGTRLTVV.